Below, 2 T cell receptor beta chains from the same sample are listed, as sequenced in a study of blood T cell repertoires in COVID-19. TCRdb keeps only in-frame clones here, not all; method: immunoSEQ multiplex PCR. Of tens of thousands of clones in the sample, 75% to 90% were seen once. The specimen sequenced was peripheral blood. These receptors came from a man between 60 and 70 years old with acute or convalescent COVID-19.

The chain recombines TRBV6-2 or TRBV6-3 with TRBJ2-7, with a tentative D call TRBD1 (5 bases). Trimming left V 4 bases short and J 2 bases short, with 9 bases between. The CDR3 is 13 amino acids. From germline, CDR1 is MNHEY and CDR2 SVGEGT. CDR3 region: CASSSRTTYEQYF. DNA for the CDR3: TGTGCCAGCAGTTCCAGGACAACCTACGAGCAGTACTTC.

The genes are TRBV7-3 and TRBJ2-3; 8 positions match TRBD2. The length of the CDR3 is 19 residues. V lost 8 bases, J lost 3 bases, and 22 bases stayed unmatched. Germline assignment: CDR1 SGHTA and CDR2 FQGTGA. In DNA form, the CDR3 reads TGTGCCAGCGGCCCGGGGAGCGGGGGAGCGCGTATACAGACAGATACGCAGTATTTT. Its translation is CASGPGSGGARIQTDTQYF.